The clone carrying this T cell receptor (beta chain) was seen a few times. Its antigen is unknown. The record originates from a study of blood T cells in healthy people across ages. Study outcomes and limitations: Roughly linear age-related decline in beta diversity appeared, significant by age around 36.

The CDR3 has 16 amino acids. In germline, CDR1 is SGHVS, CDR2 FQNEAQ. V was cut by 2 bases and J by 3 bases, with 11 bases left in between. A second PCR of 7 to 11 cycles used a sample-barcoded 5' primer and a J-beta primer mix. MiXCR was run by TCRdb on the 5' RACE reads, yielding one entry per CDR3 protein. The sample holds some 800,000 distinct CDR3 sequences; roughly 25% are singletons and the top ten take more than 3%. These records were also assigned to another study, of T cells of mothers and their children. That publication notes: No clones detected were persistent microchimeric T cell clones.

The sequence came from a boy younger than 18 in good health. The gene calls are TRBV7-8 and TRBJ2-6, with a possible D match to TRBD1 (6 bases). Material for sequencing was blood. CDR3: CASSLLRGSGANVLTF. In DNA, the CDR3 is TGTGCCAGCAGCTTACTCAGGGGTAGTGGGGCCAACGTCCTGACTTTC.